This paragraph covers one TCR beta chain sequence. Its antigen is unknown. Base qualities are missing; no much larger clone stands one base away. The cohort consisted of 600 to 750 healthy bone marrow donors. All cohort members were sampled while nominally healthy, although unrecorded immune exposures were likely present. The donor was CMV seronegative and was included in the group of several hundred seronegative cohort members. A peripheral blood sample was provided by each donor, and peripheral blood mononuclear cells were used for TCR beta sequencing. The Qiagen DNeasy Blood Extraction Kit was used to extract genomic DNA from the blood cell samples. The data derive from a study of cytomegalovirus exposure and HLA in healthy donors (TCRdb year 2017). Regarding the research as a whole: In an earlier analysis of several hundred of the donors, around 300 Gb of sequence data and 90 million to 130 million unique TCR beta sequences from about 180 million T cells were reported. The study used immunosequencing to profile the T cell repertoires of 666 subjects and linked those repertoires to cytomegalovirus serostatus. Roughly 310 gigabases of sequencing data and tens of millions of unique TCR sequences were included in an early release covering around 650 HLA-typed donors. An earlier analysis of nearly 600 of the donors applied high-throughput TCR beta sequencing to assess whether each TCR beta V gene segment acted as functional or pseudogenic. A separate validation cohort of over a hundred different subjects was used in addition to the 666-subject first cohort. Typing coverage differed by locus: A, B, C, DRB1 and DQB1 were typed in roughly 620-640 donors, DQA1 in about 550, DPA1 in around 610, and DPB1 in about 450. In a later genetic analysis, genome-wide SNP genotypes for about 65% of the roughly 670 donors were used, and that subset was treated as a discovery cohort. Every repertoire in the discovery cohort had been generated on one and the same sequencing platform. Because of strong linkage in the cohort, 5 or 6 DR-DQ haplotypes were treated as single units for association and clustering. To predict cytomegalovirus infection status, the study combined high-throughput TCR immunosequencing, statistical association of individual TCRs with disease status, and machine learning. Among the roughly 400 genotyped donors, approximately 81% belonged to the genetic ancestry cluster associated with self-reported Caucasian donors. Class I and class II HLA loci were covered by the typing at four-digit resolution. The study aimed to test whether cataloging public T cell receptors could reveal signatures of past pathogen exposure. Rather than drawing on any new phenotypic data, the later analysis identified candidate immune exposures from TCR beta sequences and the way those sequences occurred across donors. Among 300 to 450 genotyped donors of the cohort, an average of roughly 240,000 unique TCR beta nucleotide sequences were sequenced per donor, around 20% of them non-productive. Donor age, sex, ethnicity and CMV serostatus were collected together with the repertoire data. A later analysis re-examined previously published TCR beta repertoires from 610 or so donors and added high-resolution HLA genotyping to investigate patterns of TCR occurrence.

CDR1 and CDR2 are read off the germline V gene as SGHDN and FVKESK. Unmatched junction bases come to 8, with V trimmed by 4 bases and J by 6 bases. The CDR3 covers 15 residues, taking in both the cysteine and the phenylalanine. CDR3 DNA is the only sequence kept; it has 45 bases, read in frame from the first base. Library preparation employed the immunoSEQ multiplex PCR assay. For the multiplex PCR, a mixture combining 60 forward primers for TCR Vbeta segments and 13 reverse primers for TCR Jbeta segments was used. The CDR3 region of rearranged TCR beta genes was amplified from genomic DNA by a multiplex PCR assay. On the Illumina HiSeq System, the amplified TCR beta libraries were sequenced as 87-base-pair reads. From the authors' description of their analysis: A later analysis tallied tens of millions of unique TCR beta chains across the 700 or so repertoires, and around 12 million of those chains were shared by two or more donors. A nearest-neighbor algorithm error-corrected the raw reads and collapsed the reads into unique sequences, merging closely related sequences to remove PCR and sequencing errors. V, D and J gene segments were assigned by aligning CDR3 sequences to IMGT reference sequences. For a sequence to be retained, at least a six-nucleotide match to both a V gene segment and a J gene segment was required. A rearrangement counted as productive if the CDR3 had no stop codons and remained in frame with V and J, and every other rearrangement counted as non-productive. Following IMGT convention, CDR3 was defined as the stretch from the second conserved V-encoded cysteine up to the conserved J-encoded phenylalanine. In an earlier analysis of around 640 of the donors, sequences lacking an unambiguous match to a single V gene segment were excluded. An earlier analysis of 587 of the donors called V segments functional above 56.7% productive rearrangements and segregating when the between-donor standard deviation exceeded 5%. A statistical classification framework was developed to diagnose cytomegalovirus status using the catalog of TCR beta chain sequences. In a later analysis, V and J genes were assigned by comparing TCR nucleotide sequences against IMGT/GENE-DB human TR gene sequences. A later analysis assigned CDR3 sequences and most-parsimonious VDJ recombination scenarios with the TCRdist pipeline. In a later analysis, each TCR beta chain was defined by its CDR3 amino acid sequence together with its V-gene family, and reads lacking a unique V-gene family were excluded. In a later analysis, around 650 highly shared, low-generation-probability nucleotide sequences were removed to address suspected cross-contamination and a sequencing artifact. In a later analysis, a clonal expansion index was calculated for each public chain from normalized within-repertoire ranks of inferred template counts. In a later analysis, generation probabilities were computed with a VDJ recombination model fitted to out-of-frame rearrangements, and the resulting probabilities were checked against IGoR. In a later analysis, TCR-TCR, TCR-HLA and TCR-CMV co-occurrence was scored with hypergeometric tests, and a repertoire-size bias correction was applied to TCR pairs. To estimate false discovery rates, a later analysis permuted the HLA or CMV assignments 20 times. A later analysis grouped co-occurring TCRs with DBSCAN, adding TCRdist sequence similarity when clustering within HLA-allele-positive subsets. Repertoires with fewer than 30,000 or more than 120,000 public chains were left out of co-occurrence clustering, as were about 5 repertoires with anomalous nucleotide sharing. This is the immuneACCESS table as TCRdb keeps it, with only in-frame sequences that have V and J called. A part of the clones is gone; compared with another copy, unresolved V genes explain less than half, and the rest is unexplained. V, J and clone size derive from that table, while D and trimming were established from the DNA sequence. The sample table shows 200,000 to 250,000 clones, and around 73% are seen once. Clones ranked in the top ten supply over 3.5% of the sample.

General findings and caveats noted by the study authors: According to the authors, the approach could potentially be generalized to other disease states and immunological phenotypes. A further reported finding was that TCR beta sequences accurately predicted the HLA-A and HLA-B alleles for most subjects in the first cohort. In a later analysis, several top co-occurrence clusters were reported to appear linked to parvovirus B19, influenza, CMV and Epstein-Barr virus. A later genetic analysis reported fewer N-insertions in productive TCRs among donors in an Asian-associated ancestry cluster than the approximately 670-donor mean. The classifier was reported to diagnose cytomegalovirus status with high specificity and sensitivity in both the original cohort and the validation cohort. This cohort had only TCR beta chains sequenced, and the lack of alpha or paired-chain data limited which features could be detected. When HLA alleles, especially DR and DQ, strongly co-occurred, attributing TCR associations to individual alleles was difficult. Most TCR sequences were observed very rarely across donors, whereas some public TCRs were present in many individuals. A later analysis found that most CMV-associated TCR beta chains appeared HLA-restricted, with HLA associations seemingly driven largely by CMV exposure. The sequencing pipeline was judged likely to have produced a cluster of highly shared sequence variants as a technical artifact. An earlier analysis of 587 of the donors showed that most TCR beta V segments appeared in productive rearrangements either about 87% or about 30% of the time, which broadly matched IMGT annotations. The study gave a list of under 200 TCR beta chains associated with cytomegalovirus. The only immune exposure information available for the cohort was CMV serostatus. In a later analysis, HLA-associated TCR beta chains were found to be more clonally expanded and to have lower generation probabilities than equally common non-associated chains. In vitro tests confirmed that a few of the cytomegalovirus-associated TCR beta chains recognize cytomegalovirus antigens. The earlier analysis of approximately 590 of the donors excluded roughly 17 rarely observed V segments, including chromosome 9 orphons, because counts were too low. At a false discovery rate of 0.05, a later analysis linked fewer than 20,000 TCR beta sequences to specific HLA alleles. Because HLA typing was missing for some donors at each locus, association tests included only the typed subset. Presence/absence analyses assumed roughly uniform sequencing depth across donors, an assumption that may not hold. Because the 87-base-pair reads could not distinguish some IMGT-functional V segments, including TRBV6-2 and TRBV6-3, those segments were excluded. According to a later analysis, TCR association rates differed among HLA loci, with DRB1 alleles showing the most associated TCRs and HLA-C alleles showing the fewest. Linkage disequilibrium might explain the correlated functional status among segregating V segments, but an unknown experimental factor could not be ruled out. A later genetic analysis associated a missense DCLRE1C variant with V-gene and J-gene trimming of TCR beta chains, and an independent cohort replicated the association.

The chain joins TRBV14 to TRBJ2-7, and 11 junction bases match TRBD2. Sequencing was done on a sample of PBMCs. The sequence came from a male donor in good health and CMV-seronegative. The nucleotide sequence is given as TGTGCCAGCAGCCTGGCGATCCTAGCGGGAGGCGAGCAGTACTTC. Its protein is CASSLAILAGGEQYF.